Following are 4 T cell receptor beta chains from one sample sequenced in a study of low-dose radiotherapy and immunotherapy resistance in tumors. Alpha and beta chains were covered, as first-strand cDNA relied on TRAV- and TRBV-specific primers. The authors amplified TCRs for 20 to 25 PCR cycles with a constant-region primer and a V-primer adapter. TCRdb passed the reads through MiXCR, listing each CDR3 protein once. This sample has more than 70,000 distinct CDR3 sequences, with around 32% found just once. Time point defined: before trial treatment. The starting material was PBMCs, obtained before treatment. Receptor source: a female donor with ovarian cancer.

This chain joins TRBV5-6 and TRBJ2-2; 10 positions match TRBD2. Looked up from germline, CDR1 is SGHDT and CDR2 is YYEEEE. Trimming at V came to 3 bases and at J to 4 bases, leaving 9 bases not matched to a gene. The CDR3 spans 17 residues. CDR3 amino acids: CASSSGLAVVGTGELFF. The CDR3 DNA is TGTGCCAGCAGCTCTGGACTAGCGGTGGTGGGCACCGGGGAGCTGTTTTTT.

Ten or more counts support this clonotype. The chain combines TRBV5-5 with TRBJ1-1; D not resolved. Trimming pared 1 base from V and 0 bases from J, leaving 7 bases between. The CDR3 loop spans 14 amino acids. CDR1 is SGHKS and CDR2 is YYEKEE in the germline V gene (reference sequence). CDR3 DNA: TGTGCCAGCAGCTTGTTTGGCATGAACACTGAAGCTTTCTTT. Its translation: CASSLFGMNTEAFF.

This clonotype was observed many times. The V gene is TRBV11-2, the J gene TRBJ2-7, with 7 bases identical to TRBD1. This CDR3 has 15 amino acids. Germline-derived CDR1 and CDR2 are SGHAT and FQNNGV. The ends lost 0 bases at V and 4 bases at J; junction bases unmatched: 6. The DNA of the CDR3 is TGTGCCAGCAGCTTAGATGGAGAGGGGGCGTACGAGCAGTACTTC. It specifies CASSLDGEGAYEQYF.

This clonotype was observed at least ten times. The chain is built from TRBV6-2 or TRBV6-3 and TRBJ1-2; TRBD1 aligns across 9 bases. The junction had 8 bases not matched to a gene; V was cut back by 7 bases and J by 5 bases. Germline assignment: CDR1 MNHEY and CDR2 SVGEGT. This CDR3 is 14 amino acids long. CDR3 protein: CASKMTGGPYGYTF. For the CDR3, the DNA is TGTGCCAGCAAAATGACAGGGGGGCCGTATGGCTACACCTTC.